This T cell receptor beta chain emerged from a study of early T cells in non-severe SARS-CoV-2 infection. Notes on the study in general: VDJdb matching, biased toward anti-spike CD8 responses, missed private and CD4 specificities.

Unique molecular identifiers were attached to individual cDNA molecules. TCRdb ran MiXCR on the 5' RACE reads and lists one entry per CDR3 protein. The sample carries around 99,000 distinct CDR3 sequences, roughly 15% recorded once. The CDR3 length is 14 residues. V dropped 7 bases and J dropped 6 bases, with 16 bases sitting between them. A remark on this clonotype: The antigen is not known.

The source material was whole blood, sampled at baseline. The clonotype was recovered from an adult who was a healthcare worker with PCR-confirmed SARS-CoV-2 infection or an uninfected control (not recorded which). This sequence joins TRBV12-3 or TRBV12-4 and TRBJ2-1; D might be TRBD1 (6 bases). CDR3 residues: CASTPLVGGNEQFF. The CDR3 region has the DNA TGTGCCAGCACCCCCCTGGTAGGGGGCAATGAGCAGTTCTTC.